This entry lists 4 T cell receptor beta chains sequenced from one sample in a study of T cell responses to AZD1222 COVID-19 vaccine. Repertoires were generated with immunoSEQ multiplex PCR, while TCRdb's copy carries only in-frame clones and drops some. The table shows approximately 110,000 clones, with 70% to 90% occurring only once. The material was peripheral blood, obtained on day 0 of AZD1222 vaccination. The receptors here all came from an adult in good health.

The gene calls are TRBV5-1 and TRBJ2-2; TRBD2 is a possible D gene (5 bases). Germline CDR1 and CDR2: SGHRS and YFSETQ. Trimming took off 6 bases at V and 3 bases at J, with 12 bases between the two ends. The CDR3 is 14 residues long. The CDR3 coding sequence is TGCGCCAGCACTACTTCCGGGGACACCGGGGAGCTGTTTTTT. Translating gives CASTTSGDTGELFF.

The chain carries TRBV28 and TRBJ2-1, with D perhaps matching TRBD2 (5 bases). CDR3 size: 19 residues. Trimming removed 3 bases at V and 0 bases at J, with 21 bases between. Germline V gene data show CDR1 as MDHEN and CDR2 as SYDVKM. CDR3 DNA sequence: TGTGCCAGCAGTTTCGCGACAATTGGTCTGGGGAGCTCCTACAATGAGCAGTTCTTC. This sequence encodes CASSFATIGLGSSYNEQFF. The full variable domain, its missing parts supplied by reference TRBV28 and TRBJ2-1, is DVKVTQSSRYLVKRTGEKVFLECVQDMDHENMFWYRQDPGLGLRLIYFSYDVKMKEKGDIPEGYSVSREKKERFSLILESASTNQTSMYLCASSFATIGLGSSYNEQFFGPGTRLTVL.

This chain links TRBV29-1 with TRBJ1-1; no clear D gene. The CDR3 has 13 residues. Trimming removed 4 bases from V and 0 bases from J, with 9 bases in between. Looked up from germline, CDR1 is SQVTM and CDR2 is ANQGSEA. The CDR3 loop reads CSVGVGLNTEAFF. CDR3 nucleotides: TGCAGCGTTGGAGTGGGCTTGAACACTGAAGCTTTCTTT.

This clone was detected a few times. CDR3 sequence (DNA): TGTGCCAGCAGCCAAGGGCGGGACAGGGGAGGAAGCTCTGGAAACACCATATATTTT. This sequence encodes CASSQGRDRGGSSGNTIYF. The chain has TRBV3-1 (or the pseudogene TRBV3-2) and TRBJ1-3; 10 bases are shared with TRBD1. Germline CDR1 reads LGHDT; CDR2 reads YNNKEL (reference sequence). V shed 1 base, J shed 0 bases, and the junction held 9 bases outside the gene matches. CDR3 length: 19 amino acids.